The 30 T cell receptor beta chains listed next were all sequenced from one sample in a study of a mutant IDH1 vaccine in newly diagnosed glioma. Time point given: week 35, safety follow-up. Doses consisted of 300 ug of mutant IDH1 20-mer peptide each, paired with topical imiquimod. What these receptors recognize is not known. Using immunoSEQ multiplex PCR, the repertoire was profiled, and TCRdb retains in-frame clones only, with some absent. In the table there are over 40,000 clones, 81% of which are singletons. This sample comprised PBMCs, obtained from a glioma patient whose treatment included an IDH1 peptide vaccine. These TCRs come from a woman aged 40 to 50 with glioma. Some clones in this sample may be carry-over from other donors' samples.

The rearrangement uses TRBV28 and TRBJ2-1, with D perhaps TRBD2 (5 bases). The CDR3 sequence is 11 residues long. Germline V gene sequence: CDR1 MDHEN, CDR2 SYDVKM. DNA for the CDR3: TGTGCGGCCCGGGGTCTCGCTGAGCAGTTCTTC. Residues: CAARGLAEQFF.

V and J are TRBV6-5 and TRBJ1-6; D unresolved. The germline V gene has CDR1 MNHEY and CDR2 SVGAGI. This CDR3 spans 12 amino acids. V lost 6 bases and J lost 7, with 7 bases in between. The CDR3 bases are TGTGCCAGCAGCCTAACAAATTCACCCCTCCACTTT. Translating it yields CASSLTNSPLHF.

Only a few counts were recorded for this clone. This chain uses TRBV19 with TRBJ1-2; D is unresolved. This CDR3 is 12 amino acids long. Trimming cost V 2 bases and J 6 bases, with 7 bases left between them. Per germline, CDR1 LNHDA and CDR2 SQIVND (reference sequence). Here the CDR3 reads CASSIPVHGYTF. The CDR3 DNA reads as TGTGCCAGTAGTATACCCGTTCATGGCTACACCTTC.

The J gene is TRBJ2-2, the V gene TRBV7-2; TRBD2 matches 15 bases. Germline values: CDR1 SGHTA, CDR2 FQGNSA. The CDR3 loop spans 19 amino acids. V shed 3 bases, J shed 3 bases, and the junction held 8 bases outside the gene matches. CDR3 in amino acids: CASSFEAGTSGGYTGELFF. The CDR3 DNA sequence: TGTGCCAGCAGCTTCGAAGCCGGGACTAGCGGGGGGTACACCGGGGAGCTGTTTTTT.

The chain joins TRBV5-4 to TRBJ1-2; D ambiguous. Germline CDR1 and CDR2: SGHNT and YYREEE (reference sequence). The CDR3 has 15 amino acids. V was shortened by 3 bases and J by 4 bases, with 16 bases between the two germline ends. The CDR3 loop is CASSSQQRFRYGYTF. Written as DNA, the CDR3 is TGTGCCAGCAGCTCGCAGCAACGGTTTCGCTATGGCTACACCTTC.

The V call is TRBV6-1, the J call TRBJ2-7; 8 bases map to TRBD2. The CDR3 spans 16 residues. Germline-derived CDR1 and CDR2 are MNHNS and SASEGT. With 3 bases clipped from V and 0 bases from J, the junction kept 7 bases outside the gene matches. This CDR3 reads CASSDPGGGSSYEQYF. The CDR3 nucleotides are TGTGCCAGCAGTGACCCCGGGGGGGGAAGCTCCTACGAGCAGTACTTC.

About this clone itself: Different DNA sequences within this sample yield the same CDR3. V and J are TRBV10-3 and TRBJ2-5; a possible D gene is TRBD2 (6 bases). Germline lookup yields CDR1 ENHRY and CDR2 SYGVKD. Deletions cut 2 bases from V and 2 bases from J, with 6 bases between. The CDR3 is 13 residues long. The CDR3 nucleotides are TGTGCCATCAGTGAGGGGGGGCAAGAGACCCAGTACTTC. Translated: CAISEGGQETQYF.

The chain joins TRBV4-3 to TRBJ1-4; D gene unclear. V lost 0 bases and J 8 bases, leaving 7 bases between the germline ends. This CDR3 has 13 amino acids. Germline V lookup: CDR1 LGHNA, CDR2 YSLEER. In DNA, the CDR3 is TGCGCCAGCAGCCAAGATGGGTTCGAAAAACTGTTTTTT. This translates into CASSQDGFEKLFF.

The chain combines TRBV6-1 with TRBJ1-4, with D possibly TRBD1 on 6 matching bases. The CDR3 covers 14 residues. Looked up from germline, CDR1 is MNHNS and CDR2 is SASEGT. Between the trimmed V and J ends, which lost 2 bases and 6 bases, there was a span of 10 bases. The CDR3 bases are TGTGCCAGCAGTGAATTATCAGGGGATGAAAAACTGTTTTTT. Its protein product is CASSELSGDEKLFF.

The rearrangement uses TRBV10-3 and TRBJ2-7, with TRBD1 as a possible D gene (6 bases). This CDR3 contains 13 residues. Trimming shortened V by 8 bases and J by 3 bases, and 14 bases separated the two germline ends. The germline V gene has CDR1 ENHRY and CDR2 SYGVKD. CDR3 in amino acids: CAIGTGMDYEQYF. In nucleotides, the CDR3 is TGTGCCATCGGAACAGGGATGGACTACGAGCAGTACTTC.

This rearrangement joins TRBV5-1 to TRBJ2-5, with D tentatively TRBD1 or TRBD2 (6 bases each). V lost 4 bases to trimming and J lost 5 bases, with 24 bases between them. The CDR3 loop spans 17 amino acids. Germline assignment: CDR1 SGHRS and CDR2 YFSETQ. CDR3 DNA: TGCGCCAGCAGCGGGGGGCTCGCTTCTCAGGGGTGGGAGACCCAGTACTTC. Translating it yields CASSGGLASQGWETQYF.

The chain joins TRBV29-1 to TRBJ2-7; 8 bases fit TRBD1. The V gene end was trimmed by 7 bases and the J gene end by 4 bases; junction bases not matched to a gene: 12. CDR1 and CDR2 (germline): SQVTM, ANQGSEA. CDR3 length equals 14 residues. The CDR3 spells CSAADRVLGYEQYF. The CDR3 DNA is TGCAGCGCAGCGGACAGGGTGCTGGGGTACGAGCAGTACTTC.

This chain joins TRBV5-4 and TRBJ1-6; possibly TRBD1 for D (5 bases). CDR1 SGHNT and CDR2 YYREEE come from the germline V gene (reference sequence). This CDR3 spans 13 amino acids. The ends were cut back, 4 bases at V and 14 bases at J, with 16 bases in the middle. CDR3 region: CASSPGGYDTLHF. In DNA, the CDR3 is TGTGCCAGCAGCCCGGGGGGATACGATACCCTCCACTTT.

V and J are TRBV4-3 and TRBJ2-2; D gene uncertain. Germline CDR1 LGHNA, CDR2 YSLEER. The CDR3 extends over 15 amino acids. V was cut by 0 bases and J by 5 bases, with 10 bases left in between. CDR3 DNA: TGCGCCAGCAGCCAAGAGTCCCTTTTAACCGGGGAGCTGTTTTTT. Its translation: CASSQESLLTGELFF.

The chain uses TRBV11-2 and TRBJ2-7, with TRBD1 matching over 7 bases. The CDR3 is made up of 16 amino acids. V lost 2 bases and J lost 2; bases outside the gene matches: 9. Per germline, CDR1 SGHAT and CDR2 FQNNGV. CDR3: CASSLILSRGTYEQYF. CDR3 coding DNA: TGTGCCAGCAGCTTAATTTTATCCAGGGGGACCTACGAGCAGTACTTC.

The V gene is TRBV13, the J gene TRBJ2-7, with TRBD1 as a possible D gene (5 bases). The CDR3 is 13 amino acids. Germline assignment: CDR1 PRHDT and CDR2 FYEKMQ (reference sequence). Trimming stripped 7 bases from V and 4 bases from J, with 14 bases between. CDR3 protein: CASTAGLGYEQYF. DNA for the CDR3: TGTGCCAGCACGGCAGGGTTGGGTTACGAGCAGTACTTC. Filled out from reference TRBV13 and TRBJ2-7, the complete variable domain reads AAGVIQSPRHLIKEKRETATLKCYPIPRHDTVYWYQQGPGQDPQFLISFYEKMQSDKGSIPDRFSAQQFSDYHSELNMSSLELGDSALYFCASTAGLGYEQYFGPGTRLTVT.

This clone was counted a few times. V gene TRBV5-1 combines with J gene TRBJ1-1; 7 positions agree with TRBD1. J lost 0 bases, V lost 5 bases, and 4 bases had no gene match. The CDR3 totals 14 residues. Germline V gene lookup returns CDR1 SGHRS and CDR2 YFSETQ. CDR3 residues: CASRTGTVNTEAFF. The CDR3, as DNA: TGCGCCAGCAGAACCGGGACAGTGAACACTGAAGCTTTCTTT.

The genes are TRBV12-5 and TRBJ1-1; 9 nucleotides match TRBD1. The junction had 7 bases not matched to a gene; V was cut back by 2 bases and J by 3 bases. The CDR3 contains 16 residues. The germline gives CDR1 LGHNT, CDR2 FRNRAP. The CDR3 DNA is TGTGCTAGTGGTTTGACAGGGGGCAAGGGGTACACTGAAGCTTTCTTT. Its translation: CASGLTGGKGYTEAFF.

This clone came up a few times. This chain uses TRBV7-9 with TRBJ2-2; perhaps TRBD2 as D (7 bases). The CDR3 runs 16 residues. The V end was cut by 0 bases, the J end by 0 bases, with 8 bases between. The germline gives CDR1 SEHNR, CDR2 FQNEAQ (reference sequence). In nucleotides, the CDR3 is TGTGCCAGCAGCTTAGCGCGGGGGCCGAACACCGGGGAGCTGTTTTTT. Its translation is CASSLARGPNTGELFF.

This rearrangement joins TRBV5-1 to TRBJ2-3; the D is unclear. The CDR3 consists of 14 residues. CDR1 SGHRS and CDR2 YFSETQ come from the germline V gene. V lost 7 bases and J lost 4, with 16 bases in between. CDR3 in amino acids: CASASTAGSDTQYF. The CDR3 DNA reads TGCGCCAGCGCTAGTACGGCCGGTTCAGATACGCAGTATTTT.

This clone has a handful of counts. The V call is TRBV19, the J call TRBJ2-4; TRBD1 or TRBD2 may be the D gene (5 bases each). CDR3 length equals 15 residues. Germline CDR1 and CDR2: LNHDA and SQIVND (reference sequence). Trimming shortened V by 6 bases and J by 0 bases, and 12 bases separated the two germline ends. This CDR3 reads CASRGTDLAKNIQYF. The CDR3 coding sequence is TGTGCCAGTAGGGGGACCGATTTAGCCAAAAACATTCAGTACTTC.

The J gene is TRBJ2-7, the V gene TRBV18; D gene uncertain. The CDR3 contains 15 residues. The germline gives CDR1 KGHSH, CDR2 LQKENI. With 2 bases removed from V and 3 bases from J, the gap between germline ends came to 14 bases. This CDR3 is CASSPGSTGDYEQYF. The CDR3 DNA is TGTGCCAGCTCACCAGGGTCGACTGGGGACTACGAGCAGTACTTC. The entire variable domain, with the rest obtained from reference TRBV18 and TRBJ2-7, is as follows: NAGVMQNPRHLVRRRGQEARLRCSPMKGHSHVYWYRQLPEEGLKFMVYLQKENIIDESGMPKERFSAEFPKEGPSILRIQQVVRGDSAAYFCASSPGSTGDYEQYFGPGTRLTVT.

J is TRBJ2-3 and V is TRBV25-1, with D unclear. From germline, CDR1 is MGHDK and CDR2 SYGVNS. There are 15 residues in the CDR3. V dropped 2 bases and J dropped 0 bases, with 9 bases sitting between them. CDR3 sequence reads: CASSEGTASTDTQYF. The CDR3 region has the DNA TGTGCCAGCAGTGAAGGAACTGCTAGCACAGATACGCAGTATTTT. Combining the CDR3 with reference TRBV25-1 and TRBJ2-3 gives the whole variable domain EADIYQTPRYLVIGTGKKITLECSQTMGHDKMYWYQQDPGMELHLIHYSYGVNSTEKGDLSSESTVSRIRTEHFPLTLESARPSHTSQYLCASSEGTASTDTQYFGPGTRLTVL.

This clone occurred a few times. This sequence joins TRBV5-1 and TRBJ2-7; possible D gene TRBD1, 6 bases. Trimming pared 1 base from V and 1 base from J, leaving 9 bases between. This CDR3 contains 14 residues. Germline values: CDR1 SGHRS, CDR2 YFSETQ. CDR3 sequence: CASSLIDRSYEQYF. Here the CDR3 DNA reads TGCGCCAGCAGCTTGATTGACAGGTCCTACGAGCAGTACTTC. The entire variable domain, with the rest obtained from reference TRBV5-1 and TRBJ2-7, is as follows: KAGVTQTPRYLIKTRGQQVTLSCSPISGHRSVSWYQQTPGQGLQFLFEYFSETQRNKGNFPGRFSGRQFSNSRSEMNVSTLELGDSALYLCASSLIDRSYEQYFGPGTRLTVT.

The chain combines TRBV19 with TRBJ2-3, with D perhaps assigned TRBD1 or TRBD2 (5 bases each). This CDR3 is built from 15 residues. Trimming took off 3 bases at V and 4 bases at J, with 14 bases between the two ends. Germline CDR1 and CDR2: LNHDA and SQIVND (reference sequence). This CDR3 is CASSIGDGRPDTQYF. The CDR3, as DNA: TGTGCCAGTAGTATCGGGGACGGAAGACCAGATACGCAGTATTTT. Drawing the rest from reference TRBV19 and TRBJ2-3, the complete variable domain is DGGITQSPKYLFRKEGQNVTLSCEQNLNHDAMYWYRQDPGQGLRLIYYSQIVNDFQKGDIAEGYSVSREKKESFPLTVTSAQKNPTAFYLCASSIGDGRPDTQYFGPGTRLTVL.

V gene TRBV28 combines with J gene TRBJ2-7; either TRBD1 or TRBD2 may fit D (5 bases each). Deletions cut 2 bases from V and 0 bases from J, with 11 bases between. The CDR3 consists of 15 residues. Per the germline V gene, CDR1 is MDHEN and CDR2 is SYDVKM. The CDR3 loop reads CASSLRGPLSYEQYF. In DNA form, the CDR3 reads TGTGCCAGCAGTTTAAGGGGACCCCTCTCCTACGAGCAGTACTTC.

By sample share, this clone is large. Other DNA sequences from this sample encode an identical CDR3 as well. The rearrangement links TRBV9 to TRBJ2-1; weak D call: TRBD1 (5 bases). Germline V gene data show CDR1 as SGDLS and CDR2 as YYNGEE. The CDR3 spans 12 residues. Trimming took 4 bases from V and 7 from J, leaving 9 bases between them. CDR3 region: CASSLRGNEQFF. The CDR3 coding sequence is TGTGCCAGCAGCCTAAGGGGTAATGAGCAGTTCTTC.

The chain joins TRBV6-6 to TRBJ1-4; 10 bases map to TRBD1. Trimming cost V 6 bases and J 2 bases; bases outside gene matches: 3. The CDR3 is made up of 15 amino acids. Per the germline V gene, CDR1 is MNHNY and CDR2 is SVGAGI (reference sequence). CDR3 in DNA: TGTGCCAGCAGGGGACAGGGGTCGACTAATGAAAAACTGTTTTTT. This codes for CASRGQGSTNEKLFF.

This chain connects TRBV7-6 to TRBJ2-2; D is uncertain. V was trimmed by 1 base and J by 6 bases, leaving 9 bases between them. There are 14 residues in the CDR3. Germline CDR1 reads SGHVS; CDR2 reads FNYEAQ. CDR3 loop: CASSLEGFPGELFF. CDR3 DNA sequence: TGTGCCAGCAGCTTAGAGGGATTCCCCGGGGAGCTGTTTTTT. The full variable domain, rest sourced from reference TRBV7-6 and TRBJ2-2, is GAGVSQSPRYKVTKRGQDVALRCDPISGHVSLYWYRQALGQGPEFLTYFNYEAQQDKSGLPNDRFSAERPEGSISTLTIQRTEQRDSAMYRCASSLEGFPGELFFGEGSRLTVL.

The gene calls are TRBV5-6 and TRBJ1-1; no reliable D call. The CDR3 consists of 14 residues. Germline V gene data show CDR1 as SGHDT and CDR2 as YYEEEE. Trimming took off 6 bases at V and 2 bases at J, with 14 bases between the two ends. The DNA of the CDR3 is TGTGCCAGCACTCAGATACGACCAAACACTGAAGCTTTCTTT. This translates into CASTQIRPNTEAFF. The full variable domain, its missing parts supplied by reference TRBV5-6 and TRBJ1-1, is DAGVTQSPTHLIKTRGQQVTLRCSPKSGHDTVSWYQQALGQGPQFIFQYYEEEERQRGNFPDRFSGHQFPNYSSELNVNALLLGDSALYLCASTQIRPNTEAFFGQGTRLTVV.